A selection of T cell receptor beta chains follows, all from one sample in a study of shared clonotypes between healthy human individuals. Data came from immunoSEQ multiplex PCR; TCRdb stores just in-frame clones and leaves some out. This table holds 1,500,000 or so clones, roughly 95% found once. Material for sequencing was naive CD4+ T cells sorted from blood. These receptors all come from a man aged 25 to 40 in good health. Both conserved end residues are part of each CDR3. Fields, in order: J gene, clone size, D gene, V gene, CDR3 DNA, CDR3 protein. The D gene is left open where the match is weak. A row's size may be missing; if present it is once, few, many or a size class.

j_call: TRBJ1-4
clone_size: once
d_call: .
v_call: TRBV5-6
cdr3_nt: TGTGCCAGCAGCTTGGTTGGGAGGACTAATGAAAAACTGTTTTTT
cdr3_aa: CASSLVGRTNEKLFF

j_call: TRBJ2-1
clone_size: .
d_call: TRBD1
v_call: TRBV7-9
cdr3_nt: TGTGCCAGCAGCTGGGACAGGGGATCCTACAATGAGCAGTTCTTC
cdr3_aa: CASSWDRGSYNEQFF

j_call: TRBJ2-7
clone_size: .
d_call: .
v_call: TRBV10-3
cdr3_nt: TGTGCCATCAGTCGGCAAAACTCGTACGAGCAGTACTTC
cdr3_aa: CAISRQNSYEQYF

j_call: TRBJ2-1
clone_size: .
d_call: TRBD2
v_call: TRBV11-2
cdr3_nt: TGTGCCAGCAGGGTATTAGCGGGAGGTGGGCAGTTCTTC
cdr3_aa: CASRVLAGGGQFF

j_call: TRBJ2-5
clone_size: .
d_call: TRBD1
v_call: TRBV29-1
cdr3_nt: TGCAGCGTCGACAGGGGGCAAGAGACCCAGTACTTC
cdr3_aa: CSVDRGQETQYF

j_call: TRBJ1-5
clone_size: once
d_call: .
v_call: TRBV28
cdr3_nt: TGTGCCAGCAGTTTATTAAAGGACAGCAATCAGCCCCAGCATTTT
cdr3_aa: CASSLLKDSNQPQHF

j_call: TRBJ2-7
clone_size: .
d_call: .
v_call: TRBV4-2
cdr3_nt: TGTGCCAGCAGCCCCGGTAGGGCCGGGTACGAGCAGTACTTC
cdr3_aa: CASSPGRAGYEQYF

j_call: TRBJ2-3
clone_size: .
d_call: TRBD1
v_call: TRBV10-3
cdr3_nt: TGTGCCATCACCTCGGACAGGGGGCGGGGAGATACGCAGTATTTT
cdr3_aa: CAITSDRGRGDTQYF

j_call: TRBJ1-1
clone_size: .
d_call: .
v_call: TRBV6-1
cdr3_nt: TGTGCCAGCAGTGACCAGGTCTCAGAAGCTTTCTTT
cdr3_aa: CASSDQVSEAFF

j_call: TRBJ2-7
clone_size: once
d_call: TRBD2
v_call: TRBV5-1
cdr3_nt: TGCGCCAGCAGCCTTAGCGGGAAAACCTACGAGCAGTACTTC
cdr3_aa: CASSLSGKTYEQYF